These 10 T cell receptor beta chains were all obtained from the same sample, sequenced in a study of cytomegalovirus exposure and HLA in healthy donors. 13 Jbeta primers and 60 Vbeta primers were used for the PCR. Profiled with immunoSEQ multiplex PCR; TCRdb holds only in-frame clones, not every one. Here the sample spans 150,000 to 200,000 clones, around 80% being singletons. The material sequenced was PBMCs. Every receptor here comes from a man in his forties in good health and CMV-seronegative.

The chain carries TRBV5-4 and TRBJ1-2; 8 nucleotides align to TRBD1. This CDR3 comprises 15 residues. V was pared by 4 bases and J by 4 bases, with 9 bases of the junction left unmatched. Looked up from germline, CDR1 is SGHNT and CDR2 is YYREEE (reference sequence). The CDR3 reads CASSVDRGKIYGYTF. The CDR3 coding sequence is TGTGCCAGCAGCGTAGACAGGGGAAAAATCTATGGCTACACCTTC.

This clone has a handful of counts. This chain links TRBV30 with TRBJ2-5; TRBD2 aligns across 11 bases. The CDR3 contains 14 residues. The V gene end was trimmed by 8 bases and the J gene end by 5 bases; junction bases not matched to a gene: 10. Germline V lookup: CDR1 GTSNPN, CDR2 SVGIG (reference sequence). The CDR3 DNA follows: TGTGCCGGTAGCGGGAGGGCCTATGGTGAGACCCAGTACTTC. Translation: CAGSGRAYGETQYF.

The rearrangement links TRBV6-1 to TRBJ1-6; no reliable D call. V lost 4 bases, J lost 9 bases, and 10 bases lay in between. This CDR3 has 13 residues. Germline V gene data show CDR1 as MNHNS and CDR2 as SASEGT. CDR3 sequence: CASSAFGGSPLHF. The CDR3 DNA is TGTGCCAGCAGTGCTTTTGGAGGTTCACCCCTCCACTTT.

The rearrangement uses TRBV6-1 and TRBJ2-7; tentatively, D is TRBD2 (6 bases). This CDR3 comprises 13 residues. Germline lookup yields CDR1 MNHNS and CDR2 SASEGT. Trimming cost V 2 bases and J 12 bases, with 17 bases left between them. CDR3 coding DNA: TGTGCCAGCAGTGAATTTGGCGAGGGGAGGTGGTACTTC. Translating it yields CASSEFGEGRWYF.

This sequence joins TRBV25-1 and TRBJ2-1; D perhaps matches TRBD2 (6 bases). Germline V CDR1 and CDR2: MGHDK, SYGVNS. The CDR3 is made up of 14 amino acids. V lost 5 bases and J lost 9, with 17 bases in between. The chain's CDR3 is CASSPRTKSGEQFF. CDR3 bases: TGTGCCAGCAGTCCCCGGACTAAATCCGGTGAGCAGTTCTTC. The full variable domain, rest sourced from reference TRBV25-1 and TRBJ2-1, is EADIYQTPRYLVIGTGKKITLECSQTMGHDKMYWYQQDPGMELHLIHYSYGVNSTEKGDLSSESTVSRIRTEHFPLTLESARPSHTSQYLCASSPRTKSGEQFFGPGTRLTVL.

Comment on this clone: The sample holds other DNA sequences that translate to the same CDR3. The DNA of the CDR3 is TGCGCCAGCAGCCAAGAGGCTAGTAGACACAATGAGCAGTTCTTC. Its protein is CASSQEASRHNEQFF. The genes are TRBV4-1 and TRBJ2-1; the D is unclear. Deletions cut 0 bases from V and 5 bases from J, with 11 bases between. The CDR3 is 15 amino acids. The germline gives CDR1 MGHRA, CDR2 YSYEKL.

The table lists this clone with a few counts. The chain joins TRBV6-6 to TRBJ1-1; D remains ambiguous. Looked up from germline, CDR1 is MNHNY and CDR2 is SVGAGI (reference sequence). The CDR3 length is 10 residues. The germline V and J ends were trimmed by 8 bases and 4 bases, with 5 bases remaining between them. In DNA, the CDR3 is TGTGCCAGCCTGAGCACTGAAGCTTTCTTT. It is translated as CASLSTEAFF.

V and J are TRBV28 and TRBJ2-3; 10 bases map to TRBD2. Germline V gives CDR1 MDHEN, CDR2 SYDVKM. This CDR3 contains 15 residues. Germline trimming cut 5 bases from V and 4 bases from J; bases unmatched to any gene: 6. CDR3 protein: CASSGLAGDPDTQYF. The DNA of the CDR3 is TGTGCCAGCAGTGGGCTAGCGGGAGATCCAGATACGCAGTATTTT.

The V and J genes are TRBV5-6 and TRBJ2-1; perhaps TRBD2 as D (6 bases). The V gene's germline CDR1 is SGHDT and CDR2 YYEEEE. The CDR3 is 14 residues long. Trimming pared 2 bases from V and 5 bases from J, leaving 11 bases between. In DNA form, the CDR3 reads TGTGCCAGCAGCTTTGGGAGGCGAGACAATGAGCAGTTCTTC. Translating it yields CASSFGRRDNEQFF.

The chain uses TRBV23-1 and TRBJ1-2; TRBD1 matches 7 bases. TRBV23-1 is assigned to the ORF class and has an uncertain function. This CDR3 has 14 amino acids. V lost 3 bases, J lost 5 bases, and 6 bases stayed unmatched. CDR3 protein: CASSQYDRVYGYTF. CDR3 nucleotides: TGCGCCAGCAGTCAGTATGACAGGGTATATGGCTACACCTTC.